Detailed here is one T cell receptor (beta chain). The sample carries other DNA sequences with the same CDR3. CDR1 and CDR2 (germline): SGHTA, FQGNSA. This CDR3 contains 14 residues. The V end was cut by 2 bases, the J end by 5 bases, with 11 bases between. The sample belongs to a study of control samples from healthy donors and cancer patients. TCRdb's table, derived via immunoSEQ multiplex PCR, lists solely in-frame clones and lacks some. The data show roughly 130,000 clones, approximately 94% seen once. This clonotype originated in a man aged 50 to 60 with head and neck cancer. The rearrangement uses TRBV7-2 and TRBJ2-3; D not resolved. The sample comprised PBMCs. This CDR3 is CASSLKVGRDTQYF. The CDR3 DNA follows: TGTGCCAGCAGCTTAAAAGTAGGCAGAGATACGCAGTATTTT.